The present T cell receptor beta chain was sequenced within a study of radiation and T cells in renal cell carcinoma. Some clones are missing from TCRdb's copy, which holds only in-frame ones; the method was immunoSEQ multiplex PCR. This sample has about 140,000 clones, with 70% to 90% found just once. The time point here: baseline pretreatment blood. The treatment denotes: 15 Gy SBRT to primary tumor, nephrectomy 4 weeks later. V was cut by 0 bases and J by 5 bases, with 11 bases left in between. CDR3 size: 14 residues. Germline CDR1 reads SGDLS; CDR2 reads YYNGEE. The J gene is TRBJ2-5, the V gene TRBV9; D is unclear. The sequence came from a woman aged 50 to 65 with renal cell carcinoma. The input for sequencing was blood, taken from a patient whose treatment included radiotherapy and nephrectomy. The DNA for the CDR3 is TGTGCCAGCAGCGTAGGCACATCCGGGGAGACCCAGTACTTC. It translates to CASSVGTSGETQYF.